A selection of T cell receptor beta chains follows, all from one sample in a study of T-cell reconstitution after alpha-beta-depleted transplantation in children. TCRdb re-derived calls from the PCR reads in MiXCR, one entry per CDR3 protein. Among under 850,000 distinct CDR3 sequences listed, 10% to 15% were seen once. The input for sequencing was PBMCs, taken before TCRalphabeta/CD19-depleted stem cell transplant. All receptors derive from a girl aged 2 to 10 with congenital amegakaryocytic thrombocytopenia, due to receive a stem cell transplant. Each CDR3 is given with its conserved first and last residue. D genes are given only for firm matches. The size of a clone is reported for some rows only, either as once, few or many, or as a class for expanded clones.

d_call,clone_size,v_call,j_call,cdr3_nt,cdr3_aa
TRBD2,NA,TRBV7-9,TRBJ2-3,TGTGCCTTACCGCCTAGCGGTAGCACAGATACGCAGTATTTT,CALPPSGSTDTQYF
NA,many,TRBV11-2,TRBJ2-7,TGTGCCAGCAGCTTAGAAGGGTCCGTACAATACGAGCAGTACTTC,CASSLEGSVQYEQYF
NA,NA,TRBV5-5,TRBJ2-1,TGTGCCAGCAGCTCGGCTTGGGAATCCGGATACAATGAGCAGTTCTTC,CASSSAWESGYNEQFF
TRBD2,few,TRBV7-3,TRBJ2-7,TGTGCCAGCAGCTTAGTCGCAGGGAGGGCCCCCTCCGAGCAGTACTTC,CASSLVAGRAPSEQYF
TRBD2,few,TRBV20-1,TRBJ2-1,TGCAGTGCGGGGGGGCTAGCGGGGCCCATGACCAATGAGCAGTTCTTC,CSAGGLAGPMTNEQFF
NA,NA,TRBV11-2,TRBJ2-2,TGTGCCAGCAGCCCTCTTCGTGGTCGGAACACCGGGGAGCTGTTTTTT,CASSPLRGRNTGELFF
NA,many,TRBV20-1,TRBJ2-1,TGCAGTGCCACCGAGAAGGATGAGCAGTTCTTC,CSATEKDEQFF
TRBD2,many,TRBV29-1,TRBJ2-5,TGCAGCGTTGCGATGGGGGTAGCGGGAGATTTGGAGACCCAGTACTTC,CSVAMGVAGDLETQYF
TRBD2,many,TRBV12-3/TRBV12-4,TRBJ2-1,TGTGCCAGCAGTTTACTAGCGGGATTCTACAATGAGCAGTTCTTC,CASSLLAGFYNEQFF
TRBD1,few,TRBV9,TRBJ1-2,TGTGCCAGCAGCGGGACAGGAGAATGGGGCTACACCTTC,CASSGTGEWGYTF
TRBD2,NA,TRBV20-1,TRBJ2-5,TGCAGTGCTGGGCTAGCGGGCGTTAACGGGGAGACCCAGTACTTC,CSAGLAGVNGETQYF
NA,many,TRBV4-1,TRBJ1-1,TGCGCCAGCAGCCAAGTTGGGAGACACAACACTGAAGCTTTCTTT,CASSQVGRHNTEAFF
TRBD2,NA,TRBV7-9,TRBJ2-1,TGTGCCAGCAATCCTAGCGGGACCGAGCAGTTCTTC,CASNPSGTEQFF
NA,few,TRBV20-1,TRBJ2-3,TGCAGTGCCACCCGCTCTCAAGTGGGACGACCAAGGTACACAGATACGCAGTATTTT,CSATRSQVGRPRYTDTQYF
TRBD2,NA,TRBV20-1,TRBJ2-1,TGCAGTGCTACTCTAGCGGGAATTTACAATGAGCAGTTCTTC,CSATLAGIYNEQFF